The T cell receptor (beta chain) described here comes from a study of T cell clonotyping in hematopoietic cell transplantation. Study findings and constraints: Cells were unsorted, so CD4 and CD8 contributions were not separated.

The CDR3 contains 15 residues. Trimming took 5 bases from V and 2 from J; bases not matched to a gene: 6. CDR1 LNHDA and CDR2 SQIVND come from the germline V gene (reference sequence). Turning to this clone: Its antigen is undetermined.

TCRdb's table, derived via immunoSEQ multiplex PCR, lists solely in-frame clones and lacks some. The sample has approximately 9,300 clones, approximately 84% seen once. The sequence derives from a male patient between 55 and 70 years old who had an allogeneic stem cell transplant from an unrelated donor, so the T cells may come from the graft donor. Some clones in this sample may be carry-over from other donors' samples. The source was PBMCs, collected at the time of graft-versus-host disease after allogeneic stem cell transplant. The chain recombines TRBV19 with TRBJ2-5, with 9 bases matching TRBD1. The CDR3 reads CASSHTGGPQETQYF. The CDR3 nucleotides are TGTGCCAGTAGTCATACAGGGGGCCCTCAAGAGACCCAGTACTTC.